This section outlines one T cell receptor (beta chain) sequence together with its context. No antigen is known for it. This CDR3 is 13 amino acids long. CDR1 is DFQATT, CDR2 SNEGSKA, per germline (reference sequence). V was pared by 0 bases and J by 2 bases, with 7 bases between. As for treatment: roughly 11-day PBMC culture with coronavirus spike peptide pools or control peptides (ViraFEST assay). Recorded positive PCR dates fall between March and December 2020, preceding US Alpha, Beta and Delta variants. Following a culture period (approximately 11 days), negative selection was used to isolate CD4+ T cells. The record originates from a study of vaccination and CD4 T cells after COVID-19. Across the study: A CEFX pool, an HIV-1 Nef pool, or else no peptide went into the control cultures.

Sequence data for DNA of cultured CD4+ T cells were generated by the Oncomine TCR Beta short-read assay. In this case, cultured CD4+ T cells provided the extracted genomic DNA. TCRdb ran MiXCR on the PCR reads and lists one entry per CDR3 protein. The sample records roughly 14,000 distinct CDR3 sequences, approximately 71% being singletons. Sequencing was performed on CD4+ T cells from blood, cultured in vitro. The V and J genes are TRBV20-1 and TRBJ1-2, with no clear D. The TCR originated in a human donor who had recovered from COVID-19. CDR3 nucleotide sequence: TGCAGTGCTAGAGACAATAGAAACTATGGCTACACCTTC. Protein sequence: CSARDNRNYGYTF.